This TCR beta chain was documented in a study of blood T cell repertoires in COVID-19. The repertoire was sequenced with immunoSEQ multiplex PCR; TCRdb's copy has only in-frame clones and lacks some. The sample has 330,000 or so clones, approximately 89% seen once; the top ten hold less than 2.5%. Germline V gene lookup returns CDR1 LNHDA and CDR2 SQIVND (reference sequence). Trimming at V came to 4 bases and at J to 1 base, leaving 3 bases not matched to a gene. The CDR3 sequence is 15 residues long. Regarding this clone: Other DNA sequences in the same sample also yield this CDR3.

The chain is built from TRBV19 and TRBJ2-3; 9 positions match TRBD2. This clonotype was sampled from a man aged 35-49 years in a cohort exposed to, infected with or recovered from COVID-19 (not recorded which). Sequencing was performed on PBMCs or T cells enriched from blood (not recorded which). CDR3 loop: CASSTQREGTDTQYF. CDR3 sequence (DNA): TGTGCCAGTAGTACCCAGCGGGAGGGCACAGATACGCAGTATTTT.